This T cell receptor beta chain was recorded in a study of beta chain features in type 1 diabetes. Every bit of the isolated RNA underwent reverse transcription, so sequencing read expressed TCRB transcripts. Sequencing was performed with immunoSEQ multiplex PCR; in TCRdb, only in-frame clones are kept and a portion is missing. This table has about 240,000 clones, around 26% appearing once. V lost 5 bases and J 0 bases, leaving 8 bases between the germline ends. The CDR3 covers 15 residues. From germline, CDR1 is MNHEY and CDR2 SVGAGI. The sequencing sample was made of central memory CD4+ T cells from blood. The TCR was taken from a man aged 25 to 40 in good health. The chain employs TRBV6-5 and TRBJ2-6; a possible D gene is TRBD1 (6 bases). DNA for the CDR3: TGTGCCAGCAGTCAAGGGGGCTCTGGGGCCAACGTCCTGACTTTC. Its translation is CASSQGGSGANVLTF.